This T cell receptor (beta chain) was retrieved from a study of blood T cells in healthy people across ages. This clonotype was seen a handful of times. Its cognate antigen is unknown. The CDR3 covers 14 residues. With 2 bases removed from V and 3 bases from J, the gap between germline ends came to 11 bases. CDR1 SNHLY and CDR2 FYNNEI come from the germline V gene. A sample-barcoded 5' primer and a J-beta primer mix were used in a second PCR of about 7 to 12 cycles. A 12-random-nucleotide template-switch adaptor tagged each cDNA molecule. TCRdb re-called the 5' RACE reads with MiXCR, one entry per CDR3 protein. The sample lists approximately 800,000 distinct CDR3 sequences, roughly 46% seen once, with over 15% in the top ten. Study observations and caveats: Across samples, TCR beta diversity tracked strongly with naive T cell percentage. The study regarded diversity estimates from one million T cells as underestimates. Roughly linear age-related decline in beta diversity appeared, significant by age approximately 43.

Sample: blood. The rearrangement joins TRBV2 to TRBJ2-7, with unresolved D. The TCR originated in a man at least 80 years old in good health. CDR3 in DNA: TGTGCCAGCAGTGAACGGCGGAGTAACTACGAGCAGTACTTC. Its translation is CASSERRSNYEQYF.